This is a list of T cell receptor beta chains from one sample in a study of beta chain features in type 1 diabetes. TCRdb's copy holds only in-frame clones and misses some; the assay was immunoSEQ multiplex PCR. Of approximately 140,000 clones listed, roughly 9.3% were seen once; the top ten hold 0.65%. Sequenced: central memory CD4+ T cells from blood. The receptor source for this set is a woman in her 40s in good health. The CDR3 runs from the conserved cysteine through the conserved F or W. Fields, in order: V gene, D gene, clone size, J gene, CDR3 length, CDR3 protein, CDR3 DNA. D genes are given only for firm matches. Size values are once, few and many counts, or a class for expanded clones, and some rows have none.

V gene: TRBV7-7; D gene: .; clone size: few; J gene: TRBJ2-7; CDR3 length: 14; CDR3 protein: CASTGRRMRYEQYF; CDR3 DNA: TGTGCCAGCACCGGACGGAGGATGAGGTACGAGCAGTACTTC
V gene: TRBV2; D gene: TRBD1; clone size: few; J gene: TRBJ2-2; CDR3 length: 14; CDR3 protein: CASSGRQGAGELFF; CDR3 DNA: TGTGCCAGCAGTGGAAGACAGGGGGCCGGGGAGCTGTTTTTT
V gene: TRBV5-4; D gene: .; clone size: few; J gene: TRBJ1-1; CDR3 length: 14; CDR3 protein: CASSGQSYGAEAFF; CDR3 DNA: TGTGCCAGCAGCGGGCAGAGTTACGGCGCTGAAGCTTTCTTT
V gene: TRBV18; D gene: .; clone size: .; J gene: TRBJ2-3; CDR3 length: 15; CDR3 protein: CASSPTEGSTDTQYF; CDR3 DNA: TGTGCCAGCTCACCCACAGAGGGTTCCACAGATACGCAGTATTTT
V gene: TRBV9; D gene: .; clone size: .; J gene: TRBJ2-1; CDR3 length: 16; CDR3 protein: CASSGEMTEIYNEQFF; CDR3 DNA: TGTGCCAGCAGCGGGGAAATGACAGAGATTTACAATGAGCAGTTCTTC
V gene: TRBV11-2; D gene: .; clone size: many; J gene: TRBJ2-5; CDR3 length: 16; CDR3 protein: CASSLATRWGRETQYF; CDR3 DNA: TGTGCCAGCAGCTTAGCGACCCGTTGGGGGCGAGAGACCCAGTACTTC
V gene: TRBV29-1; D gene: .; clone size: .; J gene: TRBJ1-1; CDR3 length: 12; CDR3 protein: CSVEQGRTEAFF; CDR3 DNA: TGCAGCGTTGAACAGGGCCGAACTGAAGCTTTCTTT
V gene: TRBV7-2; D gene: .; clone size: few; J gene: TRBJ2-7; CDR3 length: 14; CDR3 protein: CASSSGQNSIEQYF; CDR3 DNA: TGTGCCAGCAGTTCCGGACAGAATAGCATCGAGCAGTACTTC
V gene: TRBV5-8; D gene: .; clone size: .; J gene: TRBJ2-1; CDR3 length: 14; CDR3 protein: CASSFGASQGLQFF; CDR3 DNA: TGTGCCAGCAGCTTTGGGGCCTCCCAAGGGCTTCAGTTCTTC
V gene: TRBV5-1; D gene: .; clone size: .; J gene: TRBJ2-1; CDR3 length: 16; CDR3 protein: CASSSASGSSYNEQFF; CDR3 DNA: TGCGCCAGCAGCTCCGCCTCGGGGAGCTCCTACAATGAGCAGTTCTTC
V gene: TRBV4-1; D gene: TRBD1; clone size: .; J gene: TRBJ2-7; CDR3 length: 15; CDR3 protein: CASSQDRDSSYEQYF; CDR3 DNA: TGCGCCAGCAGCCAAGATCGGGACAGCTCCTACGAGCAGTACTTC
V gene: TRBV5-4; D gene: TRBD2; clone size: few; J gene: TRBJ2-4; CDR3 length: 17; CDR3 protein: CASSLASLAGSKNIQYF; CDR3 DNA: TGTGCCAGCAGCTTGGCAAGCCTAGCGGGGTCCAAAAACATTCAGTACTTC
V gene: TRBV6-5; D gene: .; clone size: few; J gene: TRBJ1-1; CDR3 length: 11; CDR3 protein: CASNKNTEAFF; CDR3 DNA: TGTGCCAGCAACAAGAACACTGAAGCTTTCTTT